The sequence of this T cell receptor (beta chain) was determined in a study of blood T cells in healthy people across ages. Germline V gene data show CDR1 as SGHTA and CDR2 as FQGNSA. V was shortened by 5 bases and J by 7 bases, with 14 bases between the two germline ends. This CDR3 is built from 13 residues. Study findings and constraints: Roughly linear age-related decline in beta diversity appeared, significant by age approximately 41. Higher diversity, along with more naive CD4+ cells, distinguished long-lived donors from aged donors.

As concerns this clonotype: No antigen is known for it.

The authors ran a second PCR of 7 to 11 cycles using a sample-barcoded 5' primer and a J-beta primer mix. The authors tagged each cDNA molecule using a template-switch adaptor with 12 random nucleotides. At least 2.5 million CDR3-containing paired-end reads were obtained per sample. Each CDR3 protein gets one entry after TCRdb re-called the 5' RACE reads with MiXCR. This sample carries roughly 1.5 million distinct CDR3 sequences, around 40% of them seen once, and the ten largest clones take about 4%. The source of this sequence is a woman under 30 in good health. Sequencing was done on a sample of blood. The rearrangement uses TRBV7-2 and TRBJ2-5; either TRBD1 or TRBD2 may fit D (5 bases each). The CDR3 DNA is TGTGCCAGCAGCCTAGGGGAGTCCGGGACCCAGTACTTC. This codes for CASSLGESGTQYF.